The 31 T cell receptor beta chains below come from one sample, sequenced in a study of cytomegalovirus exposure and HLA in healthy donors. PCR used 60 Vbeta primers and 13 Jbeta primers. Only in-frame clones appear in the TCRdb table, and some are missing; sequencing was by immunoSEQ multiplex PCR. The sample carries under 200,000 clones, more than 65% recorded once. Specimen: PBMCs. The receptors shown here come from a woman in her 30s in good health and CMV-seronegative.

This rearrangement joins TRBV11-3 to TRBJ1-1; D possibly corresponds to TRBD1 (6 bases). This CDR3 region has 11 residues. Trimming took 8 bases from V and 8 from J, leaving 12 bases between them. CDR1 and CDR2 from the germline V gene are SGHNT and YENEEA. The CDR3 nucleotides are TGTGCCAGCGGCAAGGGACAAGAAGCTTTCTTT. It translates to CASGKGQEAFF. Drawing the rest from reference TRBV11-3 and TRBJ1-1, the complete variable domain is EAGVVQSPRYKIIEKKQPVAFWCNPISGHNTLYWYLQNLGQGPELLIRYENEEAVDDSQLPKDRFSAERLKGVDSTLKIQPAELGDSAVYLCASGKGQEAFFGQGTRLTVV.

The rearrangement links TRBV5-4 to TRBJ2-7, with D possibly TRBD1 on 7 matching bases. Per germline, CDR1 SGHNT and CDR2 YYREEE (reference sequence). This CDR3 spans 13 amino acids. The germline V and J ends were trimmed by 4 bases and 3 bases, with 11 bases remaining between them. CDR3 sequence: CASSLRGDYEQYF. The DNA for the CDR3 is TGTGCCAGCAGCCTCAGGGGGGACTACGAGCAGTACTTC.

The CDR3 DNA reads TGTGCCAGCAGGAAGGGGGCTACTAATGAAAAACTGTTTTTT. This gives the protein CASRKGATNEKLFF. The chain carries TRBV6-5 and TRBJ1-4, with 7 bases that match TRBD1. Germline lookup yields CDR1 MNHEY and CDR2 SVGAGI. This CDR3 has 14 residues. Trimming removed 6 bases from V and 2 bases from J; junction bases left unmatched: 3.

The rearrangement uses TRBV5-6 and TRBJ1-1; TRBD1 is a possible D gene (5 bases). Looked up from germline, CDR1 is SGHDT and CDR2 is YYEEEE. V lost 0 bases to trimming and J lost 5 bases, with 14 bases between them. This CDR3 comprises 15 residues. The CDR3 loop reads CASSLVGQGGTEAFF. The CDR3 DNA follows: TGTGCCAGCAGCTTGGTTGGCCAGGGCGGAACTGAAGCTTTCTTT.

The chain links TRBV2 to TRBJ1-4; TRBD1 aligns across 8 bases. The germline gives CDR1 SNHLY, CDR2 FYNNEI. V gave up 3 bases and J gave up 7 bases; unmatched junction bases: 7. CDR3 length equals 15 residues. The CDR3: CASSDTQGAGEKLFF. In DNA, the CDR3 is TGTGCCAGCAGTGATACCCAGGGGGCGGGTGAAAAACTGTTTTTT.

The chain employs TRBV27 and TRBJ2-1, with unresolved D. The CDR3 sequence is 13 residues long. Trimming stripped 3 bases from V and 4 bases from J, with 7 bases between. CDR1 and CDR2 (germline): MNHEY, SMNVEV (reference sequence). CDR3 amino acids: CASSFLTYNEQFF. In nucleotides, the CDR3 is TGTGCCAGCAGTTTTTTGACTTACAATGAGCAGTTCTTC.

The chain joins TRBV30 to TRBJ1-1; no clear D. The ends were cut back, 4 bases at V and 8 bases at J, with 11 bases in the middle. The CDR3 extends over 11 amino acids. The germline CDR1 and CDR2 sequences are GTSNPN and SVGIG (reference sequence). CDR3 bases: TGTGCCTGGATGCAAGCGGTAGAAGCTTTCTTT. It yields the protein CAWMQAVEAFF. Full variable domain (outside the CDR3, taken from reference TRBV30 and TRBJ1-1): SQTIHQWPATLVQPVGSPLSLECTVEGTSNPNLYWYRQAAGRGLQLLFYSVGIGQISSEVPQNLSASRPQDRQFILSSKKLLLSDSGFYLCAWMQAVEAFFGQGTRLTVV.

This sequence joins TRBV13 and TRBJ2-2; no definite D call. Per the germline V gene, CDR1 is PRHDT and CDR2 is FYEKMQ (reference sequence). Trimming shortened V by 10 bases and J by 7 bases, and 19 bases separated the two germline ends. This CDR3 has 14 amino acids. The CDR3 nucleotides read TGTGCCACCGAGCTTAGCAACGAATTCGGGGAGCTGTTTTTT. Protein product: CATELSNEFGELFF. The complete variable domain, with remaining parts taken from reference TRBV13 and TRBJ2-2, reads AAGVIQSPRHLIKEKRETATLKCYPIPRHDTVYWYQQGPGQDPQFLISFYEKMQSDKGSIPDRFSAQQFSDYHSELNMSSLELGDSALYFCATELSNEFGELFFGEGSRLTVL.

The chain couples TRBV10-3 to TRBJ2-7; D perhaps matches TRBD2 (6 bases). This CDR3 contains 16 residues. V was pared by 4 bases and J by 4 bases, with 20 bases between. In germline, CDR1 is ENHRY, CDR2 SYGVKD. CDR3 in DNA: TGTGCCATCAGTGGGGGGTCTACCGGGAGCCTGTACGAGCAGTACTTC. This translates into CAISGGSTGSLYEQYF.

The chain recombines TRBV18 with TRBJ1-1, with TRBD1 as a possible D gene (5 bases). V lost 2 bases, J lost 3 bases, and 13 bases lay in between. The CDR3 contains 15 residues. The germline CDR1 and CDR2 sequences are KGHSH and LQKENI. The CDR3 DNA follows: TGTGCCAGCTCACCATCAGGGTTTCGCGACACTGAAGCTTTCTTT. This encodes CASSPSGFRDTEAFF.

The chain combines TRBV5-5 with TRBJ1-1, with D uncertain. CDR3 length equals 14 residues. Germline CDR1 and CDR2: SGHKS and YYEKEE (reference sequence). Trimming removed 2 bases at V and 4 bases at J, with 12 bases between. CDR3 nucleotides: TGTGCCAGCAGCTTTGGGGTTAGCGGCACTGAAGCTTTCTTT. It translates to CASSFGVSGTEAFF.

The chain recombines TRBV5-1 with TRBJ1-1; tentative D call: TRBD1 (5 bases). This CDR3 is 12 amino acids long. Trimming shortened V by 4 bases and J by 4 bases, and 8 bases separated the two germline ends. Germline values: CDR1 SGHRS, CDR2 YFSETQ. Written as DNA, the CDR3 is TGCGCCAGCAGCCAGGGTATCACTGAAGCTTTCTTT. This codes for CASSQGITEAFF.

DNA for the CDR3: TGTGCCAGCTCACCTCCCGACTTAGTTCCTTCGACCTCCTATGGCTACACCTTC. This translates into CASSPPDLVPSTSYGYTF. The chain combines TRBV18 with TRBJ1-2; D is undetermined. Germline lookup yields CDR1 KGHSH and CDR2 LQKENI. The CDR3 sequence is 18 residues long. V lost 3 bases to trimming and J lost 4 bases, with 24 bases between them.

The rearrangement joins TRBV30 to TRBJ2-3, with 13 bases fitting TRBD2. J lost 2 bases, V lost 1 base, and 3 bases had no gene match. The germline CDR1 and CDR2 sequences are GTSNPN and SVGIG (reference sequence). CDR3 length: 16 amino acids. The CDR3 here is CAWSGGLAGATDTQYF. DNA of the CDR3: TGTGCCTGGAGTGGCGGACTAGCGGGAGCCACAGATACGCAGTATTTT. The full variable domain, its missing parts supplied by reference TRBV30 and TRBJ2-3, is SQTIHQWPATLVQPVGSPLSLECTVEGTSNPNLYWYRQAAGRGLQLLFYSVGIGQISSEVPQNLSASRPQDRQFILSSKKLLLSDSGFYLCAWSGGLAGATDTQYFGPGTRLTVL.

The chain is built from TRBV2 and TRBJ1-4, with a tentative D call TRBD1 (6 bases). There are 14 residues in the CDR3. The germline V and J ends were trimmed by 6 bases and 7 bases, with 15 bases remaining between them. Germline V gene data show CDR1 as SNHLY and CDR2 as FYNNEI. The CDR3 DNA sequence: TGTGCCAGCAGATTTAGGCAGGGGAGTGAAAAACTGTTTTTT. The encoded protein is CASRFRQGSEKLFF.

This clone appeared a few times. V is TRBV14 and J is TRBJ1-1; no clear D. V lost 10 bases and J lost 0, with 9 bases in between. The CDR3 has 12 residues. Germline V gene lookup returns CDR1 SGHDN and CDR2 FVKESK. DNA of the CDR3: TGTGCCACCACACATTTGAACACTGAAGCTTTCTTT. This gives the protein CATTHLNTEAFF.

This sequence joins TRBV19 and TRBJ2-7, with D perhaps TRBD1 (6 bases). There are 13 residues in the CDR3. Trimming shortened V by 5 bases and J by 4 bases, and 12 bases separated the two germline ends. CDR1 LNHDA and CDR2 SQIVND come from the germline V gene (reference sequence). CDR3 residues: CASSLRQGYEQYF. For the CDR3, the DNA is TGTGCCAGTAGTCTAAGGCAGGGGTACGAGCAGTACTTC.

The chain combines TRBV10-1 with TRBJ2-1, with 9 bases identical to TRBD2. Germline CDR1 reads WNHNN; CDR2 reads SYGVQD (reference sequence). The junction had 13 bases not matched to a gene; V was cut back by 4 bases and J by 6 bases. This CDR3 is 17 amino acids long. CDR3 in amino acids: CASSGLAAGGRFNEQFF. The DNA for the CDR3 is TGCGCCAGCAGTGGGCTAGCGGCGGGGGGGCGGTTCAATGAGCAGTTCTTC.

This chain joins TRBV29-1 and TRBJ1-1; D ambiguous. V shed 2 bases and J shed 5 bases, with 12 bases lying between them. The CDR3 extends over 13 amino acids. Germline-derived CDR1 and CDR2 are SQVTM and ANQGSEA. The CDR3 DNA follows: TGCAGCGTTGAACGGGAGGAGAGGACTGAAGCTTTCTTT. This sequence encodes CSVEREERTEAFF.

The chain has TRBV4-1 and TRBJ2-1, with 10 bases matching TRBD2. Unmatched junction bases numbered 11, after V lost 1 base and J lost 8 bases. CDR1 MGHRA and CDR2 YSYEKL come from the germline V gene. The CDR3 runs 17 residues. The CDR3 DNA reads as TGCGCCAGCAGCCAAGTTCTTCGGCTAGCGGGAGTTGATGAGCAGTTCTTC. Its translation: CASSQVLRLAGVDEQFF.

V usage is TRBV11-2 and J usage is TRBJ1-4; D is perhaps TRBD1 (5 bases). CDR3 length: 15 residues. The germline V gene has CDR1 SGHAT and CDR2 FQNNGV. V gave up 5 bases and J gave up 5 bases, with 15 bases separating them. This CDR3 is CASSGRDFWNEKLFF. DNA of the CDR3: TGTGCCAGCAGCGGGCGGGACTTTTGGAATGAAAAACTGTTTTTT.

In its sample, this clone was seen a few times. CDR3 DNA sequence: TGTGCCAGCAGATCCCGACTAGCTAGCACAGATACGCAGTATTTT. This encodes CASRSRLASTDTQYF. The chain recombines TRBV7-9 with TRBJ2-3, with TRBD2 matching 7 bases. This CDR3 is 15 amino acids long. J gave up 0 bases and V 6 bases, and 6 bases lay outside the gene matches. CDR1 and CDR2 from the germline V gene are SEHNR and FQNEAQ (reference sequence).

V usage is TRBV18 and J usage is TRBJ2-7; TRBD2 matches 10 bases. Germline CDR1 reads KGHSH; CDR2 reads LQKENI. This CDR3 comprises 15 residues. The ends lost 4 bases at V and 2 bases at J; junction bases unmatched: 5. DNA of the CDR3: TGTGCCAGCTCACGGACTAGCGGAGACGCCTACGAGCAGTACTTC. Protein product: CASSRTSGDAYEQYF.

The chain couples TRBV19 to TRBJ2-7, with 9 bases fitting TRBD1. CDR3 length: 14 amino acids. Germline CDR1 is LNHDA and CDR2 is SQIVND (reference sequence). V gave up 7 bases and J gave up 3 bases; unmatched junction bases: 7. In DNA, the CDR3 is TGTGCCAGTAATCCGGGACAGGGACTCTACGAGCAGTACTTC. Protein sequence: CASNPGQGLYEQYF.

V gene TRBV19 combines with J gene TRBJ2-3; 8 nucleotides agree with TRBD2. Germline CDR1 LNHDA, CDR2 SQIVND (reference sequence). V shed 4 bases, J shed 3 bases, and the junction held 9 bases outside the gene matches. This CDR3 is built from 16 residues. This chain's CDR3 is CASSRGEGLETDTQYF. CDR3 DNA: TGTGCCAGTAGTAGGGGTGAGGGACTAGAGACAGATACGCAGTATTTT. Drawing the rest from reference TRBV19 and TRBJ2-3, the complete variable domain is DGGITQSPKYLFRKEGQNVTLSCEQNLNHDAMYWYRQDPGQGLRLIYYSQIVNDFQKGDIAEGYSVSREKKESFPLTVTSAQKNPTAFYLCASSRGEGLETDTQYFGPGTRLTVL.

The gene calls are TRBV4-3 and TRBJ2-3; 8 nucleotides match TRBD2. Unmatched junction bases numbered 12, after V lost 0 bases and J lost 7 bases. CDR3 length: 17 amino acids. Germline V gene data show CDR1 as LGHNA and CDR2 as YSLEER. CDR3 residues: CASSQDLDGRDGYTQYF. In nucleotides, the CDR3 is TGCGCCAGCAGCCAAGATCTGGACGGGAGGGATGGGTATACGCAGTATTTT.

This chain joins TRBV9 and TRBJ2-3; 7 bases line up with TRBD1. Germline assignment: CDR1 SGDLS and CDR2 YYNGEE. V was pared by 3 bases and J by 1 base, with 5 bases of the junction left unmatched. The CDR3 runs to 15 residues. The CDR3 coding sequence is TGTGCCAGCAGCGAGGGGGCGCAGCGCACAGATACGCAGTATTTT. It codes for CASSEGAQRTDTQYF.

This clone turned up a few times. The chain couples TRBV7-6 to TRBJ2-4; D may be TRBD2 (6 bases). In germline, CDR1 is SGHVS, CDR2 FNYEAQ. The CDR3 is 13 amino acids. With 5 bases removed from V and 7 bases from J, the gap between germline ends came to 12 bases. The CDR3 nucleotides read TGTGCCAGCAGCCCCGGGACTGCGAACATTCAGTACTTC. This translates into CASSPGTANIQYF.

This clone appeared once. V is TRBV27 and J is TRBJ2-6; 7 nucleotides agree with TRBD1. Germline-derived CDR1 and CDR2 are MNHEY and SMNVEV (reference sequence). CDR3 length equals 17 residues. J lost 0 bases, V lost 6 bases, and 8 bases had no gene match. CDR3 bases: TGTGCCAGCAGCCCTCGGACAGGCATCTCTGGGGCCAACGTCCTGACTTTC. Protein sequence: CASSPRTGISGANVLTF.

The J gene is TRBJ2-5, the V gene TRBV5-1, with TRBD1 as a possible D gene (5 bases). Germline values: CDR1 SGHRS, CDR2 YFSETQ. V lost 2 bases and J lost 5, with 10 bases in between. The CDR3 length is 13 residues. In DNA, the CDR3 is TGCGCCAGCAGCTTAAGGGGTTTGGAGACCCAGTACTTC. Translating it yields CASSLRGLETQYF.

The rearrangement links TRBV5-1 to TRBJ1-3, with D hard to call. The CDR3 consists of 16 residues. Germline V gene sequence: CDR1 SGHRS, CDR2 YFSETQ. The germline V and J ends were trimmed by 2 bases and 0 bases, with 12 bases remaining between them. CDR3 sequence (DNA): TGCGCCAGCAGCTTCGAAGTTGGGAGCTCTGGAAACACCATATATTTT. It codes for CASSFEVGSSGNTIYF. The entire variable domain, with the rest obtained from reference TRBV5-1 and TRBJ1-3, is as follows: KAGVTQTPRYLIKTRGQQVTLSCSPISGHRSVSWYQQTPGQGLQFLFEYFSETQRNKGNFPGRFSGRQFSNSRSEMNVSTLELGDSALYLCASSFEVGSSGNTIYFGEGSWLTVV.